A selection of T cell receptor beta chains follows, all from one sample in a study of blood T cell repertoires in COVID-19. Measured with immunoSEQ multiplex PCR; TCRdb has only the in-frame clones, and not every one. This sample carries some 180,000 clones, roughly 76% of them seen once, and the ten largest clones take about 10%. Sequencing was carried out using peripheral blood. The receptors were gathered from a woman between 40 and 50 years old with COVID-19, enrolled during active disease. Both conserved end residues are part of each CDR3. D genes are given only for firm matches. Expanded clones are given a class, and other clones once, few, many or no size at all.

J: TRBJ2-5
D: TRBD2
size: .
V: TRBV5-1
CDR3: CASSLLAGGRETQYF
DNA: TGCGCCAGCAGCTTGTTGGCGGGAGGGCGAGAGACCCAGTACTTC

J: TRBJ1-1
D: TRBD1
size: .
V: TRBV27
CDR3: CASKGDRVNTEAFF
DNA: TGTGCCAGCAAAGGGGACAGGGTGAACACTGAAGCTTTCTTT

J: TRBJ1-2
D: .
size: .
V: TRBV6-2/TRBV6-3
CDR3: CASSYEGGEYGYTF
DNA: TGTGCCAGCAGTTACGAGGGGGGGGAGTATGGCTACACCTTC

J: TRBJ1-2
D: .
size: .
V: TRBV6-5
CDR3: CASSPLDRANYGYTF
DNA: TGTGCCAGCAGTCCACTGGACAGAGCCAACTATGGCTACACCTTC

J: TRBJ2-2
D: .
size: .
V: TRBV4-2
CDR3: CASSQRAVNTGELFF
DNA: TGTGCCAGCAGCCAACGAGCGGTGAACACCGGGGAGCTGTTTTTT

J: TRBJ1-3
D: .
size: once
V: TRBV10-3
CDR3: CAILSSGNTIYF
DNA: TGTGCCATCTTGAGCTCTGGAAACACCATATATTTT

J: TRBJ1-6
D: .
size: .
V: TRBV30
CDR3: CAWSVLWGLHPSPLHF
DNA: TGTGCCTGGAGTGTACTTTGGGGACTCCATCCCTCACCCCTCCACTTT

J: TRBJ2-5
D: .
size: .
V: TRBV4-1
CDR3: CASSQDWGVGVASGTQYF
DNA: TGCGCCAGCAGCCAAGATTGGGGGGTTGGTGTAGCGTCGGGGACCCAGTACTTC

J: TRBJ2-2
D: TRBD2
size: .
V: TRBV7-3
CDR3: CASSLTVAGVPPSGAGELFF
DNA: TGTGCCAGCAGCTTAACAGTAGCGGGAGTCCCCCCAAGCGGTGCCGGGGAGCTGTTTTTT

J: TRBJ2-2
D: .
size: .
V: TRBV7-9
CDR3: CASSQSRVSNTGELFF
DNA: TGTGCCAGCAGCCAGTCCAGGGTATCGAACACCGGGGAGCTGTTTTTT

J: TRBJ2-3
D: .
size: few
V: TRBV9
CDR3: CASSVAPSSTDTQYF
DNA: TGTGCCAGCAGCGTAGCCCCTTCTAGCACAGATACGCAGTATTTT

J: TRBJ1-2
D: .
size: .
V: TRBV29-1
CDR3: CSVRGSSNYGYTF
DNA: TGCAGCGTGAGGGGGTCGTCTAACTATGGCTACACCTTC

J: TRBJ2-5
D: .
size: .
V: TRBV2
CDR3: CASRPGETQYF
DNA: TGTGCCAGCAGGCCCGGGGAGACCCAGTACTTC

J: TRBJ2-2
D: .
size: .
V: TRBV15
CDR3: CATSREKGVGELFF
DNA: TGTGCCACCAGCAGGGAAAAGGGGGTCGGGGAGCTGTTTTTT

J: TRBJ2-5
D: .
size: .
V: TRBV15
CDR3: CATSRSKGTVGETQYF
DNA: TGTGCCACCAGCAGATCGAAAGGGACTGTCGGGGAGACCCAGTACTTC

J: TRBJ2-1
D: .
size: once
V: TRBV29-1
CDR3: CSVDFGGWGDNEQFF
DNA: TGCAGCGTTGATTTTGGCGGGTGGGGGGACAATGAGCAGTTCTTC

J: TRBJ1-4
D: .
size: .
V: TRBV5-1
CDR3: CASSLGAGAVREKLFF
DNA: TGCGCCAGCAGCTTGGGGGCGGGGGCCGTTCGAGAAAAACTGTTTTTT

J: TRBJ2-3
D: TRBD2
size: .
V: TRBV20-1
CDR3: CSASPVSGSSTDTQYF
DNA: TGCAGTGCTAGTCCCGTTAGCGGGTCTAGCACAGATACGCAGTATTTT

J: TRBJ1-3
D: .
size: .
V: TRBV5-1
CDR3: CASSLGQHTGNTIYF
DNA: TGCGCCAGCAGCTTGGGACAGCATACTGGAAACACCATATATTTT

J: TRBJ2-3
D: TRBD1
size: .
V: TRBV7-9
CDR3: CASSLGQGHTDTQYF
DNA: TGTGCCAGCAGCTTGGGACAGGGGCACACAGATACGCAGTATTTT

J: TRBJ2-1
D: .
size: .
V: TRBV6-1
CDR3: CASGGSSYNEQFF
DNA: TGTGCCAGCGGCGGCAGCTCCTACAATGAGCAGTTCTTC

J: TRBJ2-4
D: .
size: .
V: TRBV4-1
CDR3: CASSQGTVVGRAKNIQYF
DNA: TGCGCCAGCAGCCAAGGGACTGTGGTAGGGAGGGCCAAAAACATTCAGTACTTC

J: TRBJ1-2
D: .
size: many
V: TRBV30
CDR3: CAWSTNGGVLNGYTF
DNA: TGTGCCTGGAGTACAAACGGGGGGGTTTTGAATGGCTACACCTTC

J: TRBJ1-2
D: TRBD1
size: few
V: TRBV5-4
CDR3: CASSLGGTGPNGGYTF
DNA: TGTGCCAGCAGCTTGGGCGGGACAGGCCCTAATGGTGGCTACACCTTC

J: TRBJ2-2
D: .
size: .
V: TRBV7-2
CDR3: CASSSTEYTGELFF
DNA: TGTGCCAGCAGCTCTACGGAGTACACCGGGGAGCTGTTTTTT

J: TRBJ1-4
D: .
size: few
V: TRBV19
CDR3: CASSMGQGYPPTNEKLFF
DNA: TGTGCCAGTAGTATGGGGCAGGGGTATCCCCCAACTAATGAAAAACTGTTTTTT

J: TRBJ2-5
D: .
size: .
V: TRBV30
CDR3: CAWSRGYQETQYF
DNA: TGTGCCTGGAGTCGGGGTTACCAAGAGACCCAGTACTTC

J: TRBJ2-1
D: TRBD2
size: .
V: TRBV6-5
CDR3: CASSSRLAGFYNEQFF
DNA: TGTGCCAGCAGTTCGAGACTAGCGGGGTTCTACAATGAGCAGTTCTTC

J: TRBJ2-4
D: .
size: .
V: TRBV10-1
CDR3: CASSERTDKNIQYF
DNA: TGCGCCAGCAGTGAAAGGACAGACAAAAACATTCAGTACTTC

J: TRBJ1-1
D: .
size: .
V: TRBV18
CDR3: CASSGQNTEAFF
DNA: TGTGCCAGCTCGGGGCAGAACACTGAAGCTTTCTTT

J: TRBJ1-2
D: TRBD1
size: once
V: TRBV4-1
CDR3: CASSRGQGDPYGYTF
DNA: TGCGCCAGCAGCCGAGGACAGGGGGATCCCTATGGCTACACCTTC

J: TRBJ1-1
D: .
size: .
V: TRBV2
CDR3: CASSGSLGGNTEAFF
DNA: TGTGCCAGCAGTGGAAGCTTGGGGGGGAACACTGAAGCTTTCTTT

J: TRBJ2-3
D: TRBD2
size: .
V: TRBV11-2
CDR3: CASSPELAGSTDTQYF
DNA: TGTGCCAGCAGCCCAGAACTAGCGGGAAGCACAGATACGCAGTATTTT

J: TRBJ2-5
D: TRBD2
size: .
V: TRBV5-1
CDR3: CASSTLAGVPEETQYF
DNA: TGCGCCAGCAGCACTCTAGCGGGAGTTCCCGAAGAGACCCAGTACTTC

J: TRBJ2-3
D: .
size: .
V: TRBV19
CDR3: CASSTEMDTQYF
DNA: TGTGCCAGTAGTACGGAGATGGATACGCAGTATTTT

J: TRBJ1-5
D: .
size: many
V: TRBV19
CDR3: CATHNGASNQPQHF
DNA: TGTGCCACTCACAATGGGGCTTCCAATCAGCCCCAGCATTTT

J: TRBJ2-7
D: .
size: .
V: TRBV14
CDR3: CASSQVRGYEQYF
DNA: TGTGCCAGCAGCCAAGTTCGGGGTTACGAGCAGTACTTC

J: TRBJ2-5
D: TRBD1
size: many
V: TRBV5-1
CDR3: CASSYDRGQETQYF
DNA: TGCGCCAGCAGCTACGACAGGGGGCAGGAGACCCAGTACTTC

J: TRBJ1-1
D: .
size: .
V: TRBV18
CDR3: CASSPTPTEQTEAFF
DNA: TGTGCCAGCTCACCTACCCCCACAGAACAGACTGAAGCTTTCTTT

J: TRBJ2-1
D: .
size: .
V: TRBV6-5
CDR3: CASRSLGRWSAEQFF
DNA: TGTGCCAGCAGATCCCTCGGTCGATGGTCCGCTGAGCAGTTCTTC

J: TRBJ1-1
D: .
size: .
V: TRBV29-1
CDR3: CSAGHFKNTEAFF
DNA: TGCAGCGCAGGACACTTTAAAAACACTGAAGCTTTCTTT

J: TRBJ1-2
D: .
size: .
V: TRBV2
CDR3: CASILEYNNYGYTF
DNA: TGTGCCAGCATCTTGGAGTATAACAACTATGGCTACACCTTC

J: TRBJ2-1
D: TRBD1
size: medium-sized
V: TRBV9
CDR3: CASSGPGGPTYNEQFF
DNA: TGTGCCAGCAGCGGCCCAGGGGGTCCGACCTACAATGAGCAGTTCTTC

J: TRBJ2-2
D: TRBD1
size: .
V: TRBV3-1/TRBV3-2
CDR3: CASSQGQGLNTGELFF
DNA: TGTGCCAGCAGCCAAGGACAGGGGTTGAACACCGGGGAGCTGTTTTTT

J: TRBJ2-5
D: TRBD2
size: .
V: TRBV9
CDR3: CANPTGTSGGVETQYF
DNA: TGTGCCAACCCGACCGGGACTAGCGGGGGGGTGGAGACCCAGTACTTC

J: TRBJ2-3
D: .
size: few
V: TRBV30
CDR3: CAWSVRVADTQYF
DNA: TGTGCCTGGAGTGTACGGGTGGCAGATACGCAGTATTTT

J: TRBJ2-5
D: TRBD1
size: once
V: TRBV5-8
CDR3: CASSLGTVRGYQETQYF
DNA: TGTGCCAGCAGCCTCGGGACAGTTAGGGGGTACCAAGAGACCCAGTACTTC

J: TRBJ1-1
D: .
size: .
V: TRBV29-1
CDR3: CSVEFSREAFF
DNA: TGCAGCGTTGAGTTTTCACGGGAAGCTTTCTTT

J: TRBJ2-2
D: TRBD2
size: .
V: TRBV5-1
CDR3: CASSLSGGATGELFF
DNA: TGCGCCAGCAGCTTAAGCGGGGGGGCCACCGGGGAGCTGTTTTTT

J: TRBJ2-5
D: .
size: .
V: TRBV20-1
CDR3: CSASFYSSTRQETQYF
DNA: TGCAGTGCTAGTTTTTATTCTAGTACCCGGCAAGAGACCCAGTACTTC

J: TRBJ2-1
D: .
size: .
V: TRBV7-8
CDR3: CASSSRLSSYNEQFF
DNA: TGTGCCAGCAGCTCACGACTGAGCTCCTACAATGAGCAGTTCTTC

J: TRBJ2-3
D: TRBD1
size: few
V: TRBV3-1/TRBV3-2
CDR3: CASSRWTGHTDTQYF
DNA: TGTGCCAGCAGCCGCTGGACAGGGCACACAGATACGCAGTATTTT

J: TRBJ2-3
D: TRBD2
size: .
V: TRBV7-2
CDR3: CASSSGRRDTQYF
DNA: TGTGCCAGCAGCAGCGGGAGAAGAGATACGCAGTATTTT

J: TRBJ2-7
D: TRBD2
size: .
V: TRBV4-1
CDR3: CASSQVNRRELGYEQYF
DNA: TGCGCCAGCAGCCAAGTGAATAGGCGGGAGCTGGGTTACGAGCAGTACTTC

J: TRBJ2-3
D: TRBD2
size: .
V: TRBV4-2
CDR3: CASSQVASGSSTTDTQYF
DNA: TGTGCCAGCAGCCAAGTCGCTAGCGGATCGAGTACCACAGATACGCAGTATTTT

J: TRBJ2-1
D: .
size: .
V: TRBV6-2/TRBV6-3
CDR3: CASSYGQAPYNEQFF
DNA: TGTGCCAGCAGTTACGGGCAGGCCCCCTACAATGAGCAGTTCTTC

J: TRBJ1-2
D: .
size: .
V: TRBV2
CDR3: CASAKQVWDGYTF
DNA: TGTGCCAGCGCTAAGCAGGTGTGGGATGGCTACACCTTC

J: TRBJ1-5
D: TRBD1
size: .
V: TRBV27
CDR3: CASSRTGSNQPQHF
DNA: TGTGCCAGCAGCAGGACAGGGAGCAATCAGCCCCAGCATTTT